These 21 T cell receptor beta chains were all obtained from the same sample, sequenced in a study of shared clonotypes between healthy human individuals. CD45RO-negative, CCR7-positively selected cells formed the naive CD8 fraction, excluding terminally differentiated effector memory CD45RA+ cells. The method was immunoSEQ multiplex PCR; TCRdb's version includes in-frame clones alone and lacks a portion of them. The table has around 1.9 million clones, roughly 95% seen once. The sample comprised naive CD8+ T cells from PBMCs. The source of these receptors is a man between 18 and 35 years old in good health. Some clones in this sample may be carry-over from other donors' samples.

The chain uses TRBV5-1 and TRBJ2-7; D may be TRBD1 (5 bases). The CDR3 has 16 amino acids. Per the germline V gene, CDR1 is SGHRS and CDR2 is YFSETQ. Trimming pared 1 base from V and 2 bases from J, leaving 16 bases between. The CDR3 here is CASSLQYTTGAYEQYF. CDR3 sequence (DNA): TGCGCCAGCAGCTTGCAATACACCACAGGCGCCTACGAGCAGTACTTC.

V and J are TRBV28 and TRBJ1-4; D gene unclear. The CDR3 runs 17 residues. Per the germline V gene, CDR1 is MDHEN and CDR2 is SYDVKM. V was shortened by 7 bases and J by 0 bases, with 18 bases between the two germline ends. CDR3 in amino acids: CASKQFPSVTTNEKLFF. The CDR3 bases are TGTGCCAGCAAACAATTTCCGTCAGTCACAACTAATGAAAAACTGTTTTTT.

V is TRBV7-6 and J is TRBJ2-1; 12 bases are shared with TRBD1. Trimming at V came to 7 bases and at J to 6 bases, leaving 7 bases not matched to a gene. The CDR3 has 15 amino acids. Per the germline V gene, CDR1 is SGHVS and CDR2 is FNYEAQ. The CDR3: CASMTRDRGLNEQFF. The CDR3 DNA reads TGTGCCAGCATGACCCGGGACAGGGGGCTCAATGAGCAGTTCTTC.

In nucleotides, the CDR3 is TGCGCCAGCAGTGAGTCGGGTGGACAGGGGAGGGTTATTGAAGCTTTCTTT. Its protein product is CASSESGGQGRVIEAFF. This chain joins TRBV10-2 and TRBJ1-1; 9 nucleotides agree with TRBD1. The CDR3 loop spans 17 amino acids. The V segment lost 0 bases and the J segment 7 bases; nucleotides outside the gene matches: 12. CDR1 is WSHSY, CDR2 SAAADI, per germline.

This chain uses TRBV28 with TRBJ2-7; D gene ambiguous. V shed 6 bases and J shed 4 bases, with 16 bases lying between them. Germline CDR1 and CDR2: MDHEN and SYDVKM. This CDR3 is 14 amino acids long. The CDR3 loop reads CASSSRALEYEQYF. CDR3 nucleotides: TGTGCCAGCAGCTCTAGGGCTCTAGAGTACGAGCAGTACTTC.

The rearrangement uses TRBV10-3 and TRBJ2-7; D is perhaps TRBD1 (6 bases). The CDR3 runs to 16 residues. Germline V gene sequence: CDR1 ENHRY, CDR2 SYGVKD. V was trimmed by 3 bases and J by 0 bases, leaving 15 bases between them. CDR3: CAISDAAGAASYEQYF. In DNA, the CDR3 is TGTGCCATCAGTGATGCCGCAGGGGCGGCCTCCTACGAGCAGTACTTC.

This clone was counted once. The chain couples TRBV28 to TRBJ2-3, with D unclear. In germline, CDR1 is MDHEN, CDR2 SYDVKM. The length of the CDR3 is 18 residues. V was pared by 7 bases and J by 0 bases, with 23 bases between. CDR3 DNA sequence: TGTGCCAGCACCCGAAGTCGACGGTGGCTTTCTAGCACAGATACGCAGTATTTT. Translated, it gives CASTRSRRWLSSTDTQYF.

The chain recombines TRBV4-1 with TRBJ1-2; D is uncertain. The CDR3 is 15 amino acids. Germline loops: CDR1 MGHRA, CDR2 YSYEKL. V was cut by 2 bases and J by 7 bases, with 17 bases left in between. Here the CDR3 reads CASSQLPLPLSGYTF. The CDR3, as DNA: TGCGCCAGCAGCCAACTCCCCCTTCCCTTAAGTGGCTACACCTTC.

The V call is TRBV19, the J call TRBJ2-1; no reliable D call. This CDR3 region has 13 residues. Trimming shortened V by 1 base and J by 4 bases, and 5 bases separated the two germline ends. Germline assignment: CDR1 LNHDA and CDR2 SQIVND (reference sequence). For the CDR3, the DNA is TGTGCCAGTAGTATAGTGGTATACAATGAGCAGTTCTTC. Protein sequence: CASSIVVYNEQFF.

The V gene is TRBV6-6, the J gene TRBJ1-2, with D possibly matching TRBD1 (5 bases). Between the trimmed V and J ends, which lost 2 bases and 5 bases, there was a span of 12 bases. The CDR3 length is 14 residues. Germline V gene lookup returns CDR1 MNHNY and CDR2 SVGAGI (reference sequence). The CDR3 region is CASSYRLGPYGYTF. CDR3 sequence (DNA): TGTGCCAGCAGTTACCGCCTGGGGCCGTATGGCTACACCTTC.

The rearrangement uses TRBV28 and TRBJ1-2; 7 positions agree with TRBD1. This CDR3 has 14 amino acids. Losses at the gene ends were 6 bases for V and 6 bases for J; bases not matched to a gene: 10. Germline V lookup: CDR1 MDHEN, CDR2 SYDVKM. CDR3 sequence reads: CASREQGRLDGYTF. The CDR3 region has the DNA TGTGCCAGCAGGGAACAGGGGCGGTTGGATGGCTACACCTTC.

The chain employs TRBV6-5 and TRBJ1-1, with 8 bases identical to TRBD1. CDR3 length: 13 residues. The germline V gene encodes CDR1 MNHEY and CDR2 SVGAGI. V lost 6 bases, J lost 3 bases, and 3 bases stayed unmatched. CDR3 loop: CASSHRGDTEAFF. The CDR3 DNA reads as TGTGCCAGCAGCCACAGGGGGGACACTGAAGCTTTCTTT.

This sequence joins TRBV6-5 and TRBJ1-1, with D possibly matching TRBD1 (5 bases). The CDR3 is 13 residues long. Germline V gene sequence: CDR1 MNHEY, CDR2 SVGAGI. V was shortened by 4 bases and J by 7 bases, with 13 bases between the two germline ends. The CDR3 loop reads CASSFRDASEAFF. The CDR3 nucleotides read TGTGCCAGCAGTTTTCGGGACGCTAGTGAAGCTTTCTTT.

V is TRBV5-5 and J is TRBJ1-1; no definite D call. Deletions cut 5 bases from V and 8 bases from J, with 10 bases between. The CDR3 loop spans 11 amino acids. CDR1 is SGHKS, CDR2 YYEKEE, per germline (reference sequence). The CDR3 protein is CASRDGVEAFF. The CDR3 DNA follows: TGTGCCAGCAGGGACGGAGTGGAAGCTTTCTTT.

In DNA form, the CDR3 reads TGTGCCACCAGCAGATCACGGGAGGGTAGCTCCTACGAGCAGTACTTC. Its protein product is CATSRSREGSSYEQYF. V usage is TRBV15 and J usage is TRBJ2-7; 8 bases are shared with TRBD2. Trimming cost V 2 bases and J 0 bases; bases outside gene matches: 6. The germline V gene has CDR1 LNHNV and CDR2 YYDKDF (reference sequence). This CDR3 comprises 16 residues.

This clone was picked up one time. V and J are TRBV11-2 and TRBJ2-1; D unresolved. CDR3 length: 14 residues. Between the trimmed V and J ends, which lost 3 bases and 2 bases, there was a span of 8 bases. CDR1 is SGHAT and CDR2 is FQNNGV in the germline V gene. The CDR3 here is CASSFMSAYNEQFF. The CDR3 nucleotides read TGTGCCAGCAGCTTCATGTCCGCCTACAATGAGCAGTTCTTC.

The CDR3 DNA reads TGTGCCAGCTGGGAGCTCTCCCCCACCGGGGAGCTGTTTTTT. It is translated as CASWELSPTGELFF. The chain couples TRBV7-8 to TRBJ2-2; D is possibly TRBD2 (5 bases). From germline, CDR1 is SGHVS and CDR2 FQNEAQ. V dropped 8 bases and J dropped 4 bases, with 14 bases sitting between them. The CDR3 consists of 14 residues.

This sequence joins TRBV28 and TRBJ2-1, with 7 bases that match TRBD2. Germline lookup yields CDR1 MDHEN and CDR2 SYDVKM. The J segment lost 8 bases and the V segment lost 3 bases, leaving 7 bases of the junction unmatched. The CDR3 loop spans 14 amino acids. The CDR3 protein is CASSFRDGGYEQFF. The CDR3 bases are TGTGCCAGCAGTTTCAGGGACGGGGGGTATGAGCAGTTCTTC.

V usage is TRBV10-3 and J usage is TRBJ2-2, with unresolved D. The germline V gene encodes CDR1 ENHRY and CDR2 SYGVKD. Trimming left V 0 bases short and J 5 bases short, with 22 bases between. This CDR3 contains 19 residues. The CDR3 region is CAISESPPARVWSTGELFF. The CDR3 DNA sequence: TGTGCCATCAGTGAGTCTCCCCCCGCCCGCGTTTGGAGTACCGGGGAGCTGTTTTTT.

The genes are TRBV14 and TRBJ2-3, with a tentative D call TRBD2 (5 bases). Trimming removed 1 base at V and 0 bases at J, with 20 bases between. This CDR3 has 19 amino acids. Per the germline V gene, CDR1 is SGHDN and CDR2 is FVKESK. In DNA form, the CDR3 reads TGTGCCAGCAGCCAAGGAGCAAGGCTAGCAGTTTCTAGCACAGATACGCAGTATTTT. Protein sequence: CASSQGARLAVSSTDTQYF.

This rearrangement joins TRBV28 to TRBJ2-7; D may correspond to TRBD1 or TRBD2 (6 bases each). The CDR3 has 20 residues. V was cut by 9 bases and J by 0 bases, with 33 bases left in between. Germline CDR1 is MDHEN and CDR2 is SYDVKM. CDR3 loop: CAREGGGKRHRAAISYEQYF. CDR3 nucleotides: TGTGCCAGGGAAGGAGGGGGAAAGCGCCATAGGGCGGCAATCTCCTACGAGCAGTACTTC.